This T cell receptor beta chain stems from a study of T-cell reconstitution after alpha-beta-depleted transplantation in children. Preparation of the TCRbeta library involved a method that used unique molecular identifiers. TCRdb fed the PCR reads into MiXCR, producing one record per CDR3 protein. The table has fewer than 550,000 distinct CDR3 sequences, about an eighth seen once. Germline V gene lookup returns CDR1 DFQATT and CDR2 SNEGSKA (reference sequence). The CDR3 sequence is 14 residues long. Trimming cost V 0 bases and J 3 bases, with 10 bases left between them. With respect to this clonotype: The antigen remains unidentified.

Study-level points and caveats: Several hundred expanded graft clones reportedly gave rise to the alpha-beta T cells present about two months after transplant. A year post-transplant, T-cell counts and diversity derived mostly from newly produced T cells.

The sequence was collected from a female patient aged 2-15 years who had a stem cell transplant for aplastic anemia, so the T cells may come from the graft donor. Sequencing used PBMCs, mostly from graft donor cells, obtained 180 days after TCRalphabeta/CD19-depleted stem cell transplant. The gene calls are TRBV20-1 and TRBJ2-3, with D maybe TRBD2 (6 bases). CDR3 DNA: TGCAGTGCTAGAGATGTCGCGGGAACAGATACGCAGTATTTT. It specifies CSARDVAGTDTQYF.